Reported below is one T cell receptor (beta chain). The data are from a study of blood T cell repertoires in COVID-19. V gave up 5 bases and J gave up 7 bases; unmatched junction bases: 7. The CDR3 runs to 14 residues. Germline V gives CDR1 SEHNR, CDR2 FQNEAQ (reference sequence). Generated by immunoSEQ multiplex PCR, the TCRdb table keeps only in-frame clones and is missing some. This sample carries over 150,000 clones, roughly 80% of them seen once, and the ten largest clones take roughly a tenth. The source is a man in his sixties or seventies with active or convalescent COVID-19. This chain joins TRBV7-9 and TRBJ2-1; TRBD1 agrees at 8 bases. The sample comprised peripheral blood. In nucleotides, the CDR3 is TGTGCCAGCAGCCCCCGGGACAGGATGAATGAGCAGTTCTTC. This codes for CASSPRDRMNEQFF. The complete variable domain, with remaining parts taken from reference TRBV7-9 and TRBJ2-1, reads DTGVSQNPRHKITKRGQNVTFRCDPISEHNRLYWYRQTLGQGPEFLTYFQNEAQLEKSRLLSDRFSAERPKGSFSTLEIQRTEQGDSAMYLCASSPRDRMNEQFFGPGTRLTVL.